The rows below give T cell receptor beta chains drawn from one sample of a study of cytomegalovirus exposure and HLA in healthy donors. Libraries were prepared by immunoSEQ multiplex PCR; TCRdb keeps only in-frame clonotypes and omits some of them. Seen here are 150,000 to 200,000 clones, around 80% observed once, and the top ten hold 1.5% to 2%. Sequenced: PBMCs. These receptor sequences come from a woman aged 25 to 39 in good health and CMV-seronegative. Both conserved end residues are part of each CDR3. D genes are given only for firm matches. Some rows have no size entry. The others give once, few or many, or a class for an expanded clone.

d_gene	abundance	j_gene	v_gene	CDR3nt	CDR3aa
TRBD2	-	TRBJ2-3	TRBV27	TGTGCCAGCAGTTTATACCTAGCGGGGGGACTCACAGATACGCAGTATTTT	CASSLYLAGGLTDTQYF
TRBD2	once	TRBJ2-3	TRBV18	TGTGCCAGCTCACCCGAGGAGCGGGGGGTGCCGGATACGCAGTATTTT	CASSPEERGVPDTQYF
-	-	TRBJ2-1	TRBV4-2	TGTGCCAGCAGCCAAGAACCCGTGGGGAGCTCCTACAATGAGCAGTTCTTC	CASSQEPVGSSYNEQFF
-	-	TRBJ2-5	TRBV30	TGTGCCTGGAGTGTTTCGGGGCAGGGGATAGCCCTTGACTTC	CAWSVSGQGIALDF
-	-	TRBJ1-2	TRBV7-2	TGTGCCAGCAGCTTAGGGCGGAACTATGGCTACACCTTC	CASSLGRNYGYTF
-	-	TRBJ1-2	TRBV7-9	TGTGCCAGCAGCTTAACCCAGCGGGCAGGGAGAAACTATGGCTACACCTTC	CASSLTQRAGRNYGYTF
-	-	TRBJ2-1	TRBV5-1	TGCGCCAGCAGCTTGAAGACACCCAATGAGCAGTTCTTC	CASSLKTPNEQFF
-	-	TRBJ1-1	TRBV6-1	TGTGCCAGCACAATTAGCGGACTCATTGAAGCTTTCTTT	CASTISGLIEAFF
-	-	TRBJ2-5	TRBV6-6	TGTGCCAGCAGTTACTCGAGGGGGGGCGGTGAGACCCAGTACTTC	CASSYSRGGGETQYF
TRBD2	-	TRBJ2-1	TRBV10-1	TGCGCCACTACGAGGACTAGCGGGGGCCGTAATGAGCAGTTCTTC	CATTRTSGGRNEQFF
-	-	TRBJ1-4	TRBV19	TGTGCCAGTAGTCCCCCAGTCGATGAAAAACTGTTTTTT	CASSPPVDEKLFF
TRBD1	few	TRBJ1-2	TRBV10-3	TGTGCCATCAGTTTGACAGGGCCTAACTATGGCTACACCTTC	CAISLTGPNYGYTF
TRBD1	-	TRBJ1-4	TRBV7-6	TGTGCCAGCAGCCACGGACAGGGTAGGACCACTAATGAAAAACTGTTTTTT	CASSHGQGRTTNEKLFF